The next 3 T cell receptor beta chains were all read from a single sample in a study of blood T cell repertoires in COVID-19. Libraries were prepared by immunoSEQ multiplex PCR; TCRdb keeps only in-frame clonotypes and omits some of them. Among around 260,000 clones listed, roughly 85% were seen once. The specimen was peripheral blood. The receptor source for this set is a human donor in a cohort sampled during active COVID-19.

The rearrangement links TRBV6-5 to TRBJ1-2; the D gene is possibly TRBD1 (5 bases). Between the trimmed V and J ends, which lost 7 bases and 7 bases, there was a span of 13 bases. This CDR3 contains 12 residues. CDR1 MNHEY and CDR2 SVGAGI come from the germline V gene. The CDR3 DNA sequence: TGTGCCAGCATCACCTGGGGGGGTGGCTACACCTTC. Translation gives CASITWGGGYTF.

CDR3 nucleotide sequence: TGTGCCAGCAGCTTTGACAGCTACAATGAGCAGTTCTTC. This sequence encodes CASSFDSYNEQFF. The chain is built from TRBV7-8 and TRBJ2-1; D is perhaps TRBD1 (5 bases). The V gene lost 3 bases and the J gene lost 3 bases, with 6 bases spanning the gap. Germline V lookup: CDR1 SGHVS, CDR2 FQNEAQ. There are 13 residues in the CDR3.

The chain is built from TRBV4-3 and TRBJ1-2; D might be TRBD1 (5 bases). Germline assignment: CDR1 LGHNA and CDR2 YSLEER. The CDR3 is 16 residues long. Trimming took 1 base from V and 4 from J, leaving 16 bases between them. DNA for the CDR3: TGCGCCAGCAGCCAAGTGGGAGGGGCGCCGGGCTATGGCTACACCTTC. It yields the protein CASSQVGGAPGYGYTF.